Listed here is a single T cell receptor beta chain. Its antigen is as yet unknown. The entry originates in a study of tumor and adjacent non-tumor tissue in lung cancer. Study-level background: Histology: 11 to 13 adenocarcinoma, a couple of squamous cell carcinoma, 1 small cell lung cancer. Regarding the study as a whole: Compared with tumor, normal lung showed significantly lower TCR diversity. Tumor TCR diversity, when higher, was linked to shorter survival.

The V and J ends lost 6 bases and 0 bases respectively, with 20 bases between them. Germline V lookup: CDR1 MGHRA, CDR2 YSYEKL. The CDR3 runs 17 residues. RNA was extracted from bulk tissue without any cell sorting. More than 3 cm separated this lung sample from the edge of the tumor. Between August and November 2014, newly diagnosed, chemotherapy-naive lung cancer patients underwent thoracic surgery in China. A modified ARM-PCR protocol with three rounds of nested PCR amplified TCRbeta. A single record per CDR3 protein comes from TCRdb applying MiXCR to the multiplex PCR reads. This table has 40,000 to 45,000 distinct CDR3 sequences, roughly 60% appearing once.

This TCR derives from a man in his forties or fifties with non-small cell lung cancer. The J gene is TRBJ1-1, the V gene TRBV4-1; a weak D match, TRBD1 (5 bases). The sample taken for sequencing was distant non-tumor lung tissue. CDR3 sequence: CASRRNRDSNLNTEAFF. The CDR3 DNA sequence: TGCGCCAGCAGGCGGAATAGAGACAGTAACCTGAACACTGAAGCTTTCTTT.